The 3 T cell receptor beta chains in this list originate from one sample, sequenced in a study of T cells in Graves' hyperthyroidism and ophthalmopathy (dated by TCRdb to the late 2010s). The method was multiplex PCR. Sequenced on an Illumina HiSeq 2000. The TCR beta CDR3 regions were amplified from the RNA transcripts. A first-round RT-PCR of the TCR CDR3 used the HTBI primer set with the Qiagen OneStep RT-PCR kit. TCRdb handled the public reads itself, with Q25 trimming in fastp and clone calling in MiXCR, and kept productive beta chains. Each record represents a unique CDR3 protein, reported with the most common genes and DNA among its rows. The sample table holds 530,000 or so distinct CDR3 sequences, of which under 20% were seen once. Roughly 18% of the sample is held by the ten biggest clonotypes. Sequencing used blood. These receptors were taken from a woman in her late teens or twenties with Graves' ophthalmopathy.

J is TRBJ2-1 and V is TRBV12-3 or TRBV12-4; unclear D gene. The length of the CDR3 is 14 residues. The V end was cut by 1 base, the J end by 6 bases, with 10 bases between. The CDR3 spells CASSLGGSLNEQFF. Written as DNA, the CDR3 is TGTGCCAGCAGTTTAGGGGGTAGTCTCAATGAGCAGTTCTTC.

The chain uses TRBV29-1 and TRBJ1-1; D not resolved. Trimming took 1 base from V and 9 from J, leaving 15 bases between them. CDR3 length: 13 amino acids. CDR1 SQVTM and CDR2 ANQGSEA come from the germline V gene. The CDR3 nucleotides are TGCAGCGTTGAAGTTGGCGCCCGGCCTCAAGCTTTCTTT. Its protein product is CSVEVGARPQAFF. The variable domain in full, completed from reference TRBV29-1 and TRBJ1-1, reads SAVISQKPSRDICQRGTSLTIQCQVDSQVTMMFWYRQQPGQSLTLIATANQGSEATYESGFVIDKFPISRPNLTFSTLTVSNMSPEDSSIYLCSVEVGARPQAFFGQGTRLTVV.

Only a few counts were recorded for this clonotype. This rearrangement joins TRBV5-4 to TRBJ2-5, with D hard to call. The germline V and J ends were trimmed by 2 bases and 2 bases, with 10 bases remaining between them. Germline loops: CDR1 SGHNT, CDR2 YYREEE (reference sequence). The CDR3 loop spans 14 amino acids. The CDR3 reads CASSLRARQETQYF. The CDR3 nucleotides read TGTGCCAGCAGCTTAAGGGCAAGACAAGAGACCCAGTACTTC.